The 10 T cell receptor beta chains in this list originate from one sample, sequenced in a study of blood T cell repertoires in COVID-19. Libraries were prepared by immunoSEQ multiplex PCR; TCRdb keeps only in-frame clonotypes and omits some of them. The sample shows around 87,000 clones, roughly 79% of them seen only once. Sequenced: peripheral blood. Receptor source: a woman of 80 years or more with acute or convalescent COVID-19.

J is TRBJ2-2 and V is TRBV24-1, with 8 bases fitting TRBD1. The ends lost 0 bases at V and 5 bases at J; junction bases unmatched: 1. There are 15 residues in the CDR3. From germline, CDR1 is KGHDR and CDR2 SFDVKD. As DNA, the CDR3 is TGTGCCACCAGTGATTTGGACAGGGGAACCGGGGAGCTGTTTTTT. Protein sequence: CATSDLDRGTGELFF.

The gene calls are TRBV5-5 and TRBJ1-5; TRBD1 might be the D (5 bases). Germline V gene sequence: CDR1 SGHKS, CDR2 YYEKEE (reference sequence). V gave up 2 bases and J gave up 6 bases, with 12 bases separating them. This CDR3 spans 14 amino acids. In DNA form, the CDR3 reads TGTGCCAGCAGCTTTCAGGGCTCGGTTCAGCCCCAGCATTTT. Translation: CASSFQGSVQPQHF. Variable domain in full (rest from reference TRBV5-5 and TRBJ1-5): DAGVTQSPTHLIKTRGQQVTLRCSPISGHKSVSWYQQVLGQGPQFIFQYYEKEERGRGNFPDRFSARQFPNYSSELNVNALLLGDSALYLCASSFQGSVQPQHFGDGTRLSIL.

The chain joins TRBV4-1 to TRBJ2-4; unclear D gene. V was trimmed by 2 bases and J by 1 base, leaving 12 bases between them. CDR3 length: 16 residues. Germline CDR1 is MGHRA and CDR2 is YSYEKL. The CDR3 spells CASSQSSSWAKNIQYF. For the CDR3, the DNA is TGCGCCAGCAGCCAAAGTAGTAGCTGGGCCAAAAACATTCAGTACTTC.

The DNA for the CDR3 is TGTGCCAGCAGCCAAGATGTGGGACAGGGAAACACCATATATTTT. Encoded protein: CASSQDVGQGNTIYF. The chain combines TRBV4-2 with TRBJ1-3; TRBD1 agrees at 7 bases. This CDR3 contains 15 residues. J gave up 4 bases and V 0 bases, and 3 bases lay outside the gene matches. Germline CDR1 is LGHNA and CDR2 is YNFKEQ.

This chain uses TRBV3-1 (or the pseudogene TRBV3-2) with TRBJ2-7; 9 bases match TRBD1. Trimming took 4 bases from V and 6 from J; bases not matched to a gene: 7. Germline CDR1 reads LGHDT; CDR2 reads YNNKEL (reference sequence). The CDR3 spans 14 residues. CDR3 residues: CASSLGTGPAEQYF. CDR3 sequence (DNA): TGTGCCAGCAGCCTCGGGACAGGGCCGGCCGAGCAGTACTTC.

This clone showed up just a few times. The chain couples TRBV7-8 to TRBJ1-1; maybe TRBD1 (6 bases). The CDR3 contains 14 residues. Trimming removed 4 bases at V and 2 bases at J, with 11 bases between. The germline V gene has CDR1 SGHVS and CDR2 FQNEAQ. The DNA for the CDR3 is TGTGCCAGCAGCTCCTTCAGGGGTAACACTGAAGCTTTCTTT. Its translation is CASSSFRGNTEAFF.

The chain links TRBV3-1 (or the pseudogene TRBV3-2) to TRBJ1-1, with D uncertain. Germline V gene lookup returns CDR1 LGHDT and CDR2 YNNKEL (reference sequence). The germline V and J ends were trimmed by 1 base and 4 bases, with 10 bases remaining between them. The CDR3 has 14 amino acids. The CDR3 DNA sequence: TGTGCCAGCAGCCAAGGGCGTGGAGCCACTGAAGCTTTCTTT. As protein: CASSQGRGATEAFF.

This clone was found once. The rearrangement uses TRBV5-1 and TRBJ1-4, with 7 bases fitting TRBD1. The CDR3 sequence is 16 residues long. The germline V gene has CDR1 SGHRS and CDR2 YFSETQ. Germline trimming cut 4 bases from V and 5 bases from J; bases unmatched to any gene: 11. The CDR3 bases are TGCGCCAGCAGCGCCGACGGGACAGTCAAGAATGAAAAACTGTTTTTT. It is translated as CASSADGTVKNEKLFF. Based on the CDR3 plus reference TRBV5-1 and TRBJ1-4, the full variable domain is KAGVTQTPRYLIKTRGQQVTLSCSPISGHRSVSWYQQTPGQGLQFLFEYFSETQRNKGNFPGRFSGRQFSNSRSEMNVSTLELGDSALYLCASSADGTVKNEKLFFGSGTQLSVL.

The V gene is TRBV6-1, the J gene TRBJ2-3; D may be TRBD2 (5 bases). The CDR3 has 15 residues. Trimming removed 3 bases at V and 0 bases at J, with 10 bases between. CDR1 is MNHNS, CDR2 SASEGT, per germline. The chain's CDR3 is CASSDQRTSTDTQYF. In nucleotides, the CDR3 is TGTGCCAGCAGTGACCAGCGGACTAGCACAGATACGCAGTATTTT.

The V and J genes are TRBV7-2 and TRBJ2-4; D might be TRBD2 (5 bases). This CDR3 spans 16 amino acids. The germline gives CDR1 SGHTA, CDR2 FQGNSA. V was pared by 1 base and J by 0 bases, with 10 bases between. The CDR3 sequence: CASSLEGGLAKNIQYF. CDR3 sequence (DNA): TGTGCCAGCAGCTTAGAGGGCGGACTAGCCAAAAACATTCAGTACTTC.